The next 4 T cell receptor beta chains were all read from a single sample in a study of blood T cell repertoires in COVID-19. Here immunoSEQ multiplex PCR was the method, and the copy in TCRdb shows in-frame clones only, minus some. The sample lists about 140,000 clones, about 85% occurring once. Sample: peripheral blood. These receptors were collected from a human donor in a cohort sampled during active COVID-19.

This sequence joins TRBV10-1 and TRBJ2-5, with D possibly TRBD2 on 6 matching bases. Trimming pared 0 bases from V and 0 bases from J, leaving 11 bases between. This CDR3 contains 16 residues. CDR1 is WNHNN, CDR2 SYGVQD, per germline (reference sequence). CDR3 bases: TGCGCCAGCAGTGAGTCGGGGACTTGGTACCAAGAGACCCAGTACTTC. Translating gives CASSESGTWYQETQYF.

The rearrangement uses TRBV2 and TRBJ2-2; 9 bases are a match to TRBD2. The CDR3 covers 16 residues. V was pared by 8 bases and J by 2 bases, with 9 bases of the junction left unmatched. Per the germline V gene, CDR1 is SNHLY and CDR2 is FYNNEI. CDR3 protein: CASRGAGGVNTGELFF. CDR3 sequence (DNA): TGTGCCAGCCGTGGAGCGGGAGGCGTTAACACCGGGGAGCTGTTTTTT.

This chain's CDR3 is CASSIGEKGNQPQHF. Written as DNA, the CDR3 is TGTGCCAGTAGTATAGGGGAGAAGGGCAATCAGCCCCAGCATTTT. The chain employs TRBV19 and TRBJ1-5; D not resolved. The CDR3 is made up of 15 amino acids. Trimming removed 1 base at V and 2 bases at J, with 9 bases between. The germline V gene encodes CDR1 LNHDA and CDR2 SQIVND (reference sequence).

CDR3 in amino acids: CASSLSTGGDTGELFF. For the CDR3, the DNA is TGTGCCAGCAGCTTATCTACAGGGGGCGACACCGGGGAGCTGTTTTTT. The chain recombines TRBV11-1 with TRBJ2-2, with 9 bases identical to TRBD1. In germline, CDR1 is SGHAT, CDR2 FQDESV (reference sequence). This CDR3 has 16 residues. V lost 2 bases, J lost 3 bases, and 4 bases stayed unmatched.